These 4 T cell receptor beta chains share one sample of origin, sequenced in a study of cytomegalovirus exposure and HLA in healthy donors. A multiplex PCR was run with 60 Vbeta primers and 13 Jbeta primers. The protocol was immunoSEQ multiplex PCR, while the TCRdb copy is restricted to in-frame clones and leaves out a portion. The sample lists approximately 110,000 clones; around 73% were seen once. The sample comprised PBMCs. These receptors all come from a woman aged 40 to 55 in good health and CMV-seropositive.

The table lists this clone with a count of one. The gene calls are TRBV29-1 and TRBJ2-2, with 10 bases that match TRBD2. The length of the CDR3 is 16 residues. CDR1 and CDR2 from the germline V gene are SQVTM and ANQGSEA. Germline trimming cut 7 bases from V and 3 bases from J; bases unmatched to any gene: 11. The CDR3, as DNA: TGCAGCGCCGACGGGGGGCTAGCGGGGGACACCGGGGAGCTGTTTTTT. This encodes CSADGGLAGDTGELFF.

The gene calls are TRBV4-2 and TRBJ2-1; TRBD2 agrees at 15 bases. The CDR3 totals 18 residues. Germline V gene lookup returns CDR1 LGHNA and CDR2 YNFKEQ. The V gene end was trimmed by 1 base and the J gene end by 0 bases; junction bases not matched to a gene: 1. The CDR3 is CASSQGTSGGDSYNEQFF. CDR3 bases: TGTGCCAGCAGCCAAGGGACTAGCGGGGGGGACTCCTACAATGAGCAGTTCTTC.

The chain uses TRBV5-6 and TRBJ2-7, with 9 bases lining up with TRBD1. This CDR3 comprises 16 residues. The germline V gene has CDR1 SGHDT and CDR2 YYEEEE. Trimming removed 2 bases from V and 2 bases from J; junction bases left unmatched: 8. CDR3 DNA sequence: TGTGCCAGCAGCTTCCAACCGGGACAGGGCACCTACGAGCAGTACTTC. Translating it yields CASSFQPGQGTYEQYF. The full variable domain, rest sourced from reference TRBV5-6 and TRBJ2-7, is DAGVTQSPTHLIKTRGQQVTLRCSPKSGHDTVSWYQQALGQGPQFIFQYYEEEERQRGNFPDRFSGHQFPNYSSELNVNALLLGDSALYLCASSFQPGQGTYEQYFGPGTRLTVT.

This clone was observed a few times. J is TRBJ1-3 and V is TRBV18, with TRBD1 identical over 9 bases. V was pared by 2 bases and J by 4 bases, with 3 bases of the junction left unmatched. The germline CDR1 and CDR2 sequences are KGHSH and LQKENI. The CDR3 sequence is 15 residues long. The CDR3 spells CASSPGTGTGNTIYF. In DNA, the CDR3 is TGTGCCAGCTCACCAGGGACAGGGACCGGAAACACCATATATTTT. The full variable domain, its missing parts supplied by reference TRBV18 and TRBJ1-3, is NAGVMQNPRHLVRRRGQEARLRCSPMKGHSHVYWYRQLPEEGLKFMVYLQKENIIDESGMPKERFSAEFPKEGPSILRIQQVVRGDSAAYFCASSPGTGTGNTIYFGEGSWLTVV.